Below are 12 T cell receptor beta chains sequenced from a single sample in a study of T cell responses to AZD1222 COVID-19 vaccine. Only in-frame clones appear in the TCRdb table, and some are missing; sequencing was by immunoSEQ multiplex PCR. The sample includes about 110,000 clones, about 85% seen only once; the top ten take roughly 4.3%. The sequencing used peripheral blood, collected on day 0 of AZD1222 vaccination. These receptors came from an adult in good health.

V gene TRBV7-9 combines with J gene TRBJ1-1; 9 nucleotides match TRBD1. The CDR3 is made up of 16 amino acids. Germline V gives CDR1 SEHNR, CDR2 FQNEAQ (reference sequence). Unmatched junction bases numbered 7, after V lost 3 bases and J lost 2 bases. The CDR3 sequence: CASSFHRDRENTEAFF. The CDR3 nucleotides are TGTGCCAGCAGCTTCCATAGGGACAGGGAAAACACTGAAGCTTTCTTT.

The rearrangement links TRBV24-1 to TRBJ1-1, with D maybe TRBD1 (5 bases). Trimming took off 3 bases at V and 8 bases at J, with 9 bases between the two ends. Germline V gene sequence: CDR1 KGHDR, CDR2 SFDVKD. CDR3 length: 12 amino acids. CDR3 protein: CATSDTGGEAFF. The CDR3 region has the DNA TGTGCCACCAGTGATACGGGGGGGGAAGCTTTCTTT.

This chain joins TRBV2 and TRBJ1-2; 10 bases agree with TRBD1. Germline loops: CDR1 SNHLY, CDR2 FYNNEI. The CDR3 loop spans 15 amino acids. Trimming at V came to 4 bases and at J to 8 bases, leaving 10 bases not matched to a gene. The CDR3 region has the DNA TGTGCCAGCAGTGTGGGACAGGGGCCCTCTAAGGGCTACACCTTC. This gives the protein CASSVGQGPSKGYTF.

The chain joins TRBV27 to TRBJ2-7; 7 bases line up with TRBD2. Germline CDR1 reads MNHEY; CDR2 reads SMNVEV (reference sequence). The length of the CDR3 is 14 residues. With V trimmed by 5 bases and J by 5 bases, 9 bases remained unmatched. CDR3 protein: CASSLRDYSNEQYF. DNA for the CDR3: TGTGCCAGCAGTCTCCGGGACTACTCTAACGAGCAGTACTTC.

The CDR3 here is CSVGLAGLGDTQYF. Here the CDR3 DNA reads TGCAGCGTTGGTCTAGCGGGGCTGGGGGATACGCAGTATTTT. The genes are TRBV29-1 and TRBJ2-3, with 9 bases identical to TRBD2. Trimming at V came to 4 bases and at J to 6 bases, leaving 8 bases not matched to a gene. Germline CDR1 is SQVTM and CDR2 is ANQGSEA. The CDR3 runs to 14 residues.

J is TRBJ2-5 and V is TRBV7-6; D gene uncertain. The CDR3 contains 11 residues. CDR1 is SGHVS, CDR2 FNYEAQ, per germline. Trimming stripped 3 bases from V and 4 bases from J, with 3 bases between. This chain's CDR3 is CASSFLETQYF. In nucleotides, the CDR3 is TGTGCCAGCAGCTTTTTAGAGACCCAGTACTTC. The whole variable domain, filled in from reference TRBV7-6 and TRBJ2-5, reads GAGVSQSPRYKVTKRGQDVALRCDPISGHVSLYWYRQALGQGPEFLTYFNYEAQQDKSGLPNDRFSAERPEGSISTLTIQRTEQRDSAMYRCASSFLETQYFGPGTRLLVL.

The chain couples TRBV5-5 to TRBJ1-6; 7 bases agree with TRBD1. V lost 0 bases to trimming and J lost 10 bases; unmatched junction nucleotides: 13. The CDR3 runs 17 residues. The germline V gene has CDR1 SGHKS and CDR2 YYEKEE (reference sequence). The CDR3 reads CASSLEIHTGAGSPLHF. DNA for the CDR3: TGTGCCAGCAGCTTGGAAATACATACAGGGGCCGGGTCACCCCTCCACTTT.

Concerning this clone: Other DNA sequences in the same sample also yield this CDR3. The CDR3 here is CASRPGIQDTEAFF. In nucleotides, the CDR3 is TGTGCCAGCAGACCAGGGATCCAGGACACTGAAGCTTTCTTT. The rearrangement joins TRBV9 to TRBJ1-1; TRBD1 is a possible D gene (5 bases). The CDR3 runs to 14 residues. V gave up 5 bases and J gave up 3 bases, with 14 bases separating them. From germline, CDR1 is SGDLS and CDR2 YYNGEE. Combining the CDR3 with reference TRBV9 and TRBJ1-1 gives the whole variable domain DSGVTQTPKHLITATGQRVTLRCSPRSGDLSVYWYQQSLDQGLQFLIQYYNGEERAKGNILERFSAQQFPDLHSELNLSSLELGDSALYFCASRPGIQDTEAFFGQGTRLTVV.

This chain joins TRBV28 and TRBJ2-3; D gene ambiguous. Germline V gives CDR1 MDHEN, CDR2 SYDVKM. V gave up 6 bases and J gave up 4 bases, with 8 bases separating them. The CDR3 sequence is 12 residues long. CDR3 bases: TGTGCCAGCAGCCTCCCCTCAGATACGCAGTATTTT. Its translation is CASSLPSDTQYF. Full variable domain (rest looked up from reference TRBV28 and TRBJ2-3): DVKVTQSSRYLVKRTGEKVFLECVQDMDHENMFWYRQDPGLGLRLIYFSYDVKMKEKGDIPEGYSVSREKKERFSLILESASTNQTSMYLCASSLPSDTQYFGPGTRLTVL.

The chain carries TRBV7-3 and TRBJ1-3; no firm D call. The CDR3 contains 15 residues. With 3 bases removed from V and 0 bases from J, the gap between germline ends came to 9 bases. The V gene's germline CDR1 is SGHTA and CDR2 FQGTGA. CDR3 sequence: CASSFGPDSGNTIYF. The CDR3 bases are TGTGCCAGCAGCTTCGGACCGGACTCTGGAAACACCATATATTTT. Complete variable domain (other parts from reference TRBV7-3 and TRBJ1-3): GAGVSQTPSNKVTEKGKYVELRCDPISGHTALYWYRQSLGQGPEFLIYFQGTGAADDSGLPNDRFFAVRPEGSVSTLKIQRTERGDSAVYLCASSFGPDSGNTIYFGEGSWLTVV.

In its sample, this clone was seen once. The rearrangement links TRBV29-1 to TRBJ1-2; the D gene is possibly TRBD1 (6 bases). Germline CDR1 and CDR2: SQVTM and ANQGSEA. The V end was cut by 0 bases, the J end by 8 bases, with 10 bases between. This CDR3 has 12 amino acids. The chain's CDR3 is CSVEEGAGGYTF. For the CDR3, the DNA is TGCAGCGTTGAAGAGGGGGCGGGAGGCTACACCTTC.

This chain uses TRBV19 with TRBJ2-7; D may be TRBD1 (6 bases). Trimming left V 7 bases short and J 3 bases short, with 16 bases between. CDR3 size: 14 residues. Germline V lookup: CDR1 LNHDA, CDR2 SQIVND (reference sequence). The CDR3 loop reads CASTPSDRNYEQYF. The DNA of the CDR3 is TGTGCCAGTACTCCGTCGGACAGAAACTACGAGCAGTACTTC.